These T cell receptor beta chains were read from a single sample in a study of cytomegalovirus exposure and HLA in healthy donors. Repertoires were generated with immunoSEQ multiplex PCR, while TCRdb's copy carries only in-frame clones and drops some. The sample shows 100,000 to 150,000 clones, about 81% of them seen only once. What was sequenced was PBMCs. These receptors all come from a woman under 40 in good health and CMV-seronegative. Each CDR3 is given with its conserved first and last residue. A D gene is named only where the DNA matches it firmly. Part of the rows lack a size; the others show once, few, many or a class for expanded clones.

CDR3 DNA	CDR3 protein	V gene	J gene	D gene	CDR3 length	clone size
TGTGCCAGCCGCCTCGCCCCGGACTATGGCTACACCTTC	CASRLAPDYGYTF	TRBV5-8	TRBJ1-2	NA	13	NA
TGTGCCAGCAGCCCCCGACAGGGGAGTAGGGAGCAGTACTTC	CASSPRQGSREQYF	TRBV11-3	TRBJ2-7	TRBD1	14	NA
TGTGCCAGTAGTAATCCGGCGGGGAACAATGAGCAGTTCTTC	CASSNPAGNNEQFF	TRBV19	TRBJ2-1	NA	14	NA
TGCAGCGCACGTTTCGCGCCAGGGATTTTGAACACTGAAGCTTTCTTT	CSARFAPGILNTEAFF	TRBV29-1	TRBJ1-1	NA	16	NA
TGTGCCAGCAGCATCGGGACTAGCGGGAGTCGAGAGACCCAGTACTTC	CASSIGTSGSRETQYF	TRBV7-8	TRBJ2-5	TRBD2	16	NA
TGCGCCAGCAGCCAGAGGTCAACAGGGGGAGATTCCTCCTACGAGCAGTACTTC	CASSQRSTGGDSSYEQYF	TRBV4-1	TRBJ2-7	TRBD1	18	NA
TGTGCCAGCACGAGCGGCCATTGGAGCTCCTACGAGCAGTACTTC	CASTSGHWSSYEQYF	TRBV2	TRBJ2-7	NA	15	once
TGTGCCAGCAGTTACGGCGCAGGACAAGGTGCAGATACGCAGTATTTT	CASSYGAGQGADTQYF	TRBV6-6	TRBJ2-3	NA	16	NA
TGTGCCAGCAGCTTGACTATCCCCGGGGAGCTGTTTTTT	CASSLTIPGELFF	TRBV5-8	TRBJ2-2	NA	13	NA
TGTGCCAGCAGCTTTGGCGGGGGGGCGGACACCGGGGAGCTGTTTTTT	CASSFGGGADTGELFF	TRBV7-9	TRBJ2-2	TRBD2	16	NA
TGCGCCAGCAGCCAGCGACAGGGAACTAATGAAAAACTGTTTTTT	CASSQRQGTNEKLFF	TRBV4-3	TRBJ1-4	TRBD1	15	NA
TGTGCCAGCAGTAGAGGGGTGGGGAGGGGTGGCTACACCTTC	CASSRGVGRGGYTF	TRBV6-5	TRBJ1-2	NA	14	few
TGTGCCAGCAGCCCATCGGCGGGAGAAGCAGATACGCAGTATTTT	CASSPSAGEADTQYF	TRBV4-2	TRBJ2-3	TRBD2	15	NA
TGTGCCAGCAGTTCTCCTTTAGGGGCCACCGGGGAGCTGTTTTTT	CASSSPLGATGELFF	TRBV6-5	TRBJ2-2	NA	15	NA
TGCGCCAGCAGCCTCGGGACTAGCGGGACTTTAACCGGGGAGCTGTTTTTT	CASSLGTSGTLTGELFF	TRBV5-1	TRBJ2-2	TRBD2	17	few
TGTGCCGGCCTGAAAGCGGGAGACGGTGCAGATACGCAGTATTTT	CAGLKAGDGADTQYF	TRBV18	TRBJ2-3	TRBD2	15	NA
TGTGCCAGCTCACCACCGGGCAGGGGAGAGTACGAGCAGTACTTC	CASSPPGRGEYEQYF	TRBV18	TRBJ2-7	NA	15	NA
TGCGCCAGCAACGACAGGGGCAACTATGGCTACACCTTC	CASNDRGNYGYTF	TRBV4-3	TRBJ1-2	TRBD1	13	NA
TGTGCCACCTCTGGACAGGGGGCTATAGGGTATGGCTACACCTTC	CATSGQGAIGYGYTF	TRBV6-5	TRBJ1-2	TRBD1	15	NA
TGTGCCAGCAGCGTTGAGTGGAAAGGGGACACTGAAGCTTTCTTT	CASSVEWKGDTEAFF	TRBV9	TRBJ1-1	NA	15	NA
TGTGCCAGCAGCGGGCTTTCCCCCTACGAGCAGTACTTC	CASSGLSPYEQYF	TRBV14	TRBJ2-7	NA	13	NA
TGTGCCAGCAGTCCATACAGGGCGGGGGCCAACGTCCTGACTTTC	CASSPYRAGANVLTF	TRBV2	TRBJ2-6	NA	15	few
TGTGCCAGCAGCCAAAGGGAGGTTAGCAGCTCCGGGGAGCTGTTTTTT	CASSQREVSSSGELFF	TRBV14	TRBJ2-2	NA	16	NA
TGTGCCAGCAGTGAAAATCACGGGAATCAGCCCCAGCATTTT	CASSENHGNQPQHF	TRBV2	TRBJ1-5	NA	14	NA
TGTGCCAGCAGTGTTACTAGCGGGACGTTTTTAACAGATACGCAGTATTTT	CASSVTSGTFLTDTQYF	TRBV2	TRBJ2-3	TRBD2	17	NA
TGTGCCAGCAGTGCCTCGGGGGAACTGAACACTGGGGAGCTGTTTTTT	CASSASGELNTGELFF	TRBV6-1	TRBJ2-2	NA	16	NA
TGTGCCAGCAGAAAGACAGGGGAGAGAGGAGAGACCCAGTACTTC	CASRKTGERGETQYF	TRBV27	TRBJ2-5	TRBD1	15	NA